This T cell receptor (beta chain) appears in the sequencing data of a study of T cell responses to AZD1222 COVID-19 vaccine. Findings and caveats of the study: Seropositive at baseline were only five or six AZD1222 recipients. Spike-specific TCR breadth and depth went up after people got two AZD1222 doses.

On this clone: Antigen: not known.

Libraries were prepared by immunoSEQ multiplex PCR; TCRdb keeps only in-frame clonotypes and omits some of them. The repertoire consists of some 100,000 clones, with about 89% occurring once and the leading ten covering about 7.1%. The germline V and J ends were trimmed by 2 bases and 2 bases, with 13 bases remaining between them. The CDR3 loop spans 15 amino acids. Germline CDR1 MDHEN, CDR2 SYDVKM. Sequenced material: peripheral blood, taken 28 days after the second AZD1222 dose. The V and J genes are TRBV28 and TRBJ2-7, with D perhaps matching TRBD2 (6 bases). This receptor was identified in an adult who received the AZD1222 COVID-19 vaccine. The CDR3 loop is CASSLGGTGAYEQYF. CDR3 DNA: TGTGCCAGCAGTTTAGGCGGGACTGGGGCCTACGAGCAGTACTTC.